These T cell receptor beta chains were read from a single sample in a study of patients and donors after allogeneic stem cell transplantation. TCRdb called the RT-PCR reads again in MiXCR, with one record for every CDR3 protein. Found here are some 160,000 distinct CDR3 sequences, 24% of them singletons; the top ten hold roughly 26%. Sequences were obtained from blood, either unsorted or a sorted T cell fraction (not recorded which). The receptors shown here come from a human donor who was either an allogeneic HSCT recipient or a stem cell or donor lymphocyte infusion donor (not recorded which). It is not recorded whose cells these are; they may come from a transplant donor. The CDR3 runs from the conserved cysteine through the conserved F or W. The order of the fields is V gene, J gene, D gene, clone size, CDR3 protein, CDR3 DNA. A D gene is named only where the DNA matches it firmly. A row's size may be missing; if present it is once, few, many or a size class.

TRBV9	TRBJ2-1	NA	NA	CASSGPGAFYNEQFF	TGTGCCAGCAGCGGCCCGGGGGCCTTCTACAATGAGCAGTTCTTC
TRBV14	TRBJ2-1	NA	few	CASSQVRAASYNEQFF	TGTGCCAGCAGCCAAGTTCGGGCAGCTTCCTACAATGAGCAGTTCTTC
TRBV20-1	TRBJ2-1	NA	NA	CSAREVRAQSSYNEQFF	TGCAGTGCTAGAGAGGTGCGAGCGCAGAGCTCCTACAATGAGCAGTTCTTC
TRBV4-1	TRBJ1-2	NA	NA	CASSQAGPIARVYTF	TGCGCCAGCAGCCAAGCGGGGCCGATAGCGCGGGTCTACACCTTC
TRBV7-9	TRBJ1-4	NA	NA	CASSYYTGTRGEKLFF	TGTGCCAGCAGCTACTATACCGGGACCCGTGGGGAAAAACTGTTTTTT
TRBV6-1	TRBJ2-5	TRBD1	NA	CASSGTGVRQETQYF	TGTGCCAGCAGCGGAACAGGGGTGCGGCAAGAGACCCAGTACTTC
TRBV12-3/TRBV12-4	TRBJ2-2	TRBD2	NA	CASSLSLGGGNTGELFF	TGTGCCAGCAGTTTATCACTCGGCGGGGGTAACACCGGGGAGCTGTTTTTT
TRBV5-1	TRBJ1-5	NA	many	CASSLEVGSAQPQHF	TGCGCCAGCAGCTTGGAAGTCGGCAGTGCCCAGCCCCAGCATTTT
TRBV5-1	TRBJ2-2	NA	NA	CASSKTGGELFF	TGCGCCAGCAGCAAGACCGGCGGGGAGCTGTTTTTT
TRBV6-5	TRBJ1-1	NA	NA	CASSYRETNSFMNTEAFF	TGTGCCAGCAGTTATAGAGAAACAAACTCCTTCATGAACACTGAAGCTTTCTTT
TRBV15	TRBJ2-1	NA	few	CATSRVGNEQFF	TGTGCCACCAGCAGAGTAGGCAATGAGCAGTTCTTC
TRBV6-5	TRBJ1-2	NA	NA	CASRRDTWGYTF	TGTGCCAGCAGACGGGACACTTGGGGCTACACCTTC
TRBV27	TRBJ1-5	NA	NA	CASSFLGDQPQHF	TGTGCCAGCAGTTTCCTCGGGGATCAGCCCCAGCATTTT
TRBV5-1	TRBJ1-1	TRBD1	NA	CASSLFRTGVNTEAFF	TGCGCCAGCAGCTTGTTTCGGACAGGAGTAAACACTGAAGCTTTCTTT
TRBV25-1	TRBJ1-5	NA	NA	CASSPPGASNQPQHF	TGTGCCAGCAGCCCTCCAGGGGCTAGCAATCAGCCCCAGCATTTT
TRBV12-3/TRBV12-4	TRBJ1-2	NA	few	CASTLGRVRYGYTF	TGTGCCAGCACCCTGGGGAGGGTTCGTTATGGCTACACCTTC
TRBV6-5	TRBJ1-2	TRBD1	few	CASTPSGTGSNYGYTF	TGTGCCAGCACCCCTAGCGGGACAGGCTCTAACTATGGCTACACCTTC
TRBV15	TRBJ1-2	TRBD1	few	CATSRDSGTGVYGYTF	TGTGCCACCAGCAGAGATTCCGGGACAGGGGTCTATGGCTACACCTTC
TRBV6-6	TRBJ2-1	NA	NA	CASTGDNEQFF	TGTGCCAGCACCGGGGACAATGAGCAGTTCTTC
TRBV14	TRBJ1-1	NA	NA	CASSHPGFMNTEAFF	TGTGCCAGCAGCCACCCGGGCTTTATGAACACTGAAGCTTTCTTT
TRBV11-1	TRBJ1-2	NA	NA	CASSPDGQLYGYTF	TGTGCCAGCAGTCCCGACGGCCAACTCTATGGCTACACCTTC
TRBV21-1	TRBJ2-7	NA	NA	CASSDPGNYHGEQYF	TGTGCCAGCAGCGACCCCGGGAATTACCATGGAGAGCAGTACTTC
TRBV6-2/TRBV6-3	TRBJ2-1	NA	NA	CASSYSRAGMYNEQFF	TGTGCCAGCAGTTACTCTCGAGCGGGTATGTACAATGAGCAGTTCTTC
TRBV7-2	TRBJ1-2	NA	many	CASSLVNRVGGYTF	TGTGCCAGCAGCTTAGTTAACAGGGTGGGTGGCTACACCTTC
TRBV7-8	TRBJ2-2	NA	NA	CASSHGSRYTGELFF	TGTGCCAGCAGCCACGGCTCTCGTTACACCGGGGAGCTGTTTTTT
TRBV5-1	TRBJ2-5	TRBD2	few	CASSPIGTSGQTQYF	TGCGCCAGCAGCCCCATAGGGACTAGCGGCCAGACCCAGTACTTC
TRBV19	TRBJ1-5	NA	NA	CASSIVRYNQPQHF	TGTGCCAGTAGTATAGTCCGATATAATCAGCCCCAGCATTTT